A single sample gave rise to the 6 T cell receptor beta chains below, sequenced in a study of cytotoxic CD8 clonotypes in ibrutinib-treated CLL. Measured with immunoSEQ multiplex PCR; TCRdb has only the in-frame clones, and not every one. The table has tens of thousands of clones, approximately 71% seen once. The input for sequencing was PBMCs, taken after 12 months of ibrutinib treatment. Receptors originate from a human donor with chronic lymphocytic leukemia.

This clone was counted once. The CDR3 DNA reads TGCGCCAGCAGCTTGGCGGGACAGGGGGCTGGGGAGACCCAGTACTTC. Amino acids: CASSLAGQGAGETQYF. V gene TRBV5-1 combines with J gene TRBJ2-5, with 12 nucleotides matching TRBD1. The V segment lost 0 bases and the J segment 5 bases; nucleotides outside the gene matches: 5. Germline loops: CDR1 SGHRS, CDR2 YFSETQ. CDR3 length: 16 residues.

The gene calls are TRBV6-5 and TRBJ2-1; 7 bases are a match to TRBD2. V was pared by 6 bases and J by 7 bases, with 9 bases of the junction left unmatched. Germline V CDR1 and CDR2: MNHEY, SVGAGI. The CDR3 is 14 residues long. CDR3 sequence: CASRGGNMGNEQFF. The CDR3 DNA sequence: TGTGCCAGCAGGGGAGGGAATATGGGAAATGAGCAGTTCTTC.

The chain has TRBV10-3 and TRBJ2-7; TRBD1 aligns across 11 bases. The junction had 7 bases not matched to a gene; V was cut back by 10 bases and J by 2 bases. The CDR3 is made up of 14 amino acids. Germline loops: CDR1 ENHRY, CDR2 SYGVKD. DNA for the CDR3: TGTGCCACCAACCGGGACAGGGGGACCTACGAGCAGTACTTC. Translation gives CATNRDRGTYEQYF.

J is TRBJ1-1 and V is TRBV5-4; a possible D gene is TRBD1 (5 bases). The CDR3 sequence is 16 residues long. Trimming cost V 3 bases and J 1 base, with 16 bases left between them. Germline V gives CDR1 SGHNT, CDR2 YYREEE (reference sequence). The CDR3 DNA reads as TGTGCCAGCAGCTCCGGTGGGGGACTCAGGAACACTGAAGCTTTCTTT. Translated: CASSSGGGLRNTEAFF.

DNA of the CDR3: TGTGCCACCAGTTTCTTAGGAGCGGGCCAAGAGACCCAGTACTTC. This translates into CATSFLGAGQETQYF. V gene TRBV15 combines with J gene TRBJ2-5; TRBD2 is a possible D gene (6 bases). Trimming took off 6 bases at V and 1 base at J, with 15 bases between the two ends. The germline V gene encodes CDR1 LNHNV and CDR2 YYDKDF (reference sequence). The CDR3 covers 15 residues. Together with reference TRBV15 and TRBJ2-5, the CDR3 gives the full variable domain: DAMVIQNPRYQVTQFGKPVTLSCSQTLNHNVMYWYQQKSSQAPKLLFHYYDKDFNNEADTPDNFQSRRPNTSFCFLDIRSPGLGDTAMYLCATSFLGAGQETQYFGPGTRLLVL.

The rearrangement links TRBV30 to TRBJ2-7; no definite D call. Germline CDR1 reads GTSNPN; CDR2 reads SVGIG (reference sequence). This CDR3 spans 13 amino acids. Trimming shortened V by 3 bases and J by 4 bases, and 13 bases separated the two germline ends. CDR3 sequence reads: CAWSLEGPYEQYF. The CDR3 nucleotides read TGTGCCTGGAGCCTAGAAGGTCCATACGAGCAGTACTTC.